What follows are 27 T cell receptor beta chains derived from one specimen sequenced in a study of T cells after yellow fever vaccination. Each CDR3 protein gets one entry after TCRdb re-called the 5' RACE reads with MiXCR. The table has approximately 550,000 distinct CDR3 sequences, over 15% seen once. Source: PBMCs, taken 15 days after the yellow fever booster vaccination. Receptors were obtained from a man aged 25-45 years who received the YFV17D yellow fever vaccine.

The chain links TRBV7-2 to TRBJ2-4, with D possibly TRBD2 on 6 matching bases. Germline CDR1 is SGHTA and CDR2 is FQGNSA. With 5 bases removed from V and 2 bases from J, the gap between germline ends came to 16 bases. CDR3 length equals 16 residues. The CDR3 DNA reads TGTGCCAGCAGCGCCACCTCCAGGGACTCCAAAAACATTCAGTACTTC. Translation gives CASSATSRDSKNIQYF.

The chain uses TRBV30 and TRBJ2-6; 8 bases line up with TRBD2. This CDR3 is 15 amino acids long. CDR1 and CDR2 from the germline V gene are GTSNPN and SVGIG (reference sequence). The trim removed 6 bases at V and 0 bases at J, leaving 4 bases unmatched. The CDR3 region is CACSSGTSGANVLTF. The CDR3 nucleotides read TGTGCCTGTAGTAGCGGGACCTCTGGGGCCAACGTCCTGACTTTC.

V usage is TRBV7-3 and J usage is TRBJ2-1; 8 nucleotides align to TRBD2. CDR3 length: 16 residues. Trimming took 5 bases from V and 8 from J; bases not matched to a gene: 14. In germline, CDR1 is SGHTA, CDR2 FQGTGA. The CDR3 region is CASSRARGEGQYEQFF. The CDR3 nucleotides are TGTGCCAGCAGCCGTGCGCGGGGGGAGGGCCAGTATGAGCAGTTCTTC.

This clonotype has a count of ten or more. CDR3 residues: CASSLGVPGLAGASSGADTQYF. The CDR3 coding sequence is TGTGCCAGCAGCTTAGGAGTACCGGGACTAGCGGGAGCCTCCAGCGGGGCAGATACGCAGTATTTT. The chain couples TRBV11-3 to TRBJ2-3; 14 positions agree with TRBD2. This CDR3 contains 22 residues. Germline-derived CDR1 and CDR2 are SGHNT and YENEEA. V was pared by 1 base and J by 4 bases, with 19 bases of the junction left unmatched.

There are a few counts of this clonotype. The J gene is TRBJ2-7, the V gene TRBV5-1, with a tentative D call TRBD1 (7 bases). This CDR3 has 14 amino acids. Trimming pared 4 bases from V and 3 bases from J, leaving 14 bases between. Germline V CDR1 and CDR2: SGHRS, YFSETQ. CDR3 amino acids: CASSPQGGLYEQYF. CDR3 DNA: TGCGCCAGCAGCCCCCAGGGGGGCCTCTACGAGCAGTACTTC.

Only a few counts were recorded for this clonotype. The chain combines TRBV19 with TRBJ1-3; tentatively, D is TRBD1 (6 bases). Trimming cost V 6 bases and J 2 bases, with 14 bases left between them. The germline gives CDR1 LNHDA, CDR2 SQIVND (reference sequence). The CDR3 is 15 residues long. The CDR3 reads CASSETGGPGNTIYF. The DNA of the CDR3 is TGTGCCAGTAGCGAGACAGGTGGTCCTGGAAACACCATATATTTT.

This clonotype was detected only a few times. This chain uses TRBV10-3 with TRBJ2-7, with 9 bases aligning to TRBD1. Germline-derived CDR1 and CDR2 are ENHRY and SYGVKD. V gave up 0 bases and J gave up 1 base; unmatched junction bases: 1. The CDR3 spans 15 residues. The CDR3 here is CAISESGTGSYEQYF. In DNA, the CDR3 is TGTGCCATCAGTGAGTCCGGGACAGGGTCCTACGAGCAGTACTTC.

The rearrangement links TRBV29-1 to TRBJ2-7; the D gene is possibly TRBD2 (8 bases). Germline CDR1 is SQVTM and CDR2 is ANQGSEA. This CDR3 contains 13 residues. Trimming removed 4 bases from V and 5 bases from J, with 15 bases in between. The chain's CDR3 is CSVGPGGGNEQYF. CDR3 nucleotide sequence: TGCAGCGTTGGACCGGGAGGGGGCAACGAGCAGTACTTC.

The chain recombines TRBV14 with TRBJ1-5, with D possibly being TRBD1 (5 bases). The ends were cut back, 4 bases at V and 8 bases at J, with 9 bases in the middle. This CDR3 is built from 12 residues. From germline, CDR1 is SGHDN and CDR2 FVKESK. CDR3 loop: CASSPQQEPQHF. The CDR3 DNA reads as TGTGCCAGCAGCCCTCAACAGGAGCCCCAGCATTTT.

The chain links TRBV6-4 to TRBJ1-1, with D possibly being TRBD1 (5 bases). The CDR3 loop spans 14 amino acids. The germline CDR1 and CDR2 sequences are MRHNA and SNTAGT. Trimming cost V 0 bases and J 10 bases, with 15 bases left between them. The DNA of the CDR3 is TGTGCCAGCAGTGACTCGATCGGAGGGGCTGGAGCTTTCTTT. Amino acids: CASSDSIGGAGAFF.

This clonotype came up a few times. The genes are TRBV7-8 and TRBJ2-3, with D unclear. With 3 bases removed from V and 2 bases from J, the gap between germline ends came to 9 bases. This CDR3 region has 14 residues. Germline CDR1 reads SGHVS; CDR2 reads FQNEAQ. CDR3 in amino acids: CASSFAPLTDTQYF. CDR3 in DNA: TGTGCCAGCAGCTTTGCACCCCTCACAGATACGCAGTATTTT.

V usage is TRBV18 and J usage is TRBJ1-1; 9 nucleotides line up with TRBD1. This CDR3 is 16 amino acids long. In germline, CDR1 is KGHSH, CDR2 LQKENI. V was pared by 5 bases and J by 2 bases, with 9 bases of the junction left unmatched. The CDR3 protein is CASSTSGQGINTEAFF. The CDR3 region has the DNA TGTGCCAGCTCAACATCCGGACAGGGGATCAACACTGAAGCTTTCTTT. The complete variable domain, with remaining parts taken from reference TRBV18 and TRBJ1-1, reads NAGVMQNPRHLVRRRGQEARLRCSPMKGHSHVYWYRQLPEEGLKFMVYLQKENIIDESGMPKERFSAEFPKEGPSILRIQQVVRGDSAAYFCASSTSGQGINTEAFFGQGTRLTVV.

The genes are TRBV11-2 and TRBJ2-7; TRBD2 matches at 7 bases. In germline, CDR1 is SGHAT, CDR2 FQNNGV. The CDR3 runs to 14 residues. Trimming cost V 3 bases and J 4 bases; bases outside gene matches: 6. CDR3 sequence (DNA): TGTGCCAGCAGCTTTTGGCTAGCGGAGTACGAGCAGTACTTC. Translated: CASSFWLAEYEQYF.

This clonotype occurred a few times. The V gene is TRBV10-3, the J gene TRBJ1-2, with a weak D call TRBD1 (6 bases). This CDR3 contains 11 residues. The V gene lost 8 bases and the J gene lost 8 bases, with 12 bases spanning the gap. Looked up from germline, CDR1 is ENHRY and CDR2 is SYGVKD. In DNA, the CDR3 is TGTGCCATCTTAGAAGGGGGAGGCTACACCTTC. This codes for CAILEGGGYTF.

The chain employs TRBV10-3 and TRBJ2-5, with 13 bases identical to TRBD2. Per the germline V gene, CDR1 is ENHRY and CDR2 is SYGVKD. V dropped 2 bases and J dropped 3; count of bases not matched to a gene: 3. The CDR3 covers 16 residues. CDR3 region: CAISEGLAGVKETQYF. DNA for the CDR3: TGTGCCATCAGTGAGGGACTAGCGGGAGTTAAAGAGACCCAGTACTTC.

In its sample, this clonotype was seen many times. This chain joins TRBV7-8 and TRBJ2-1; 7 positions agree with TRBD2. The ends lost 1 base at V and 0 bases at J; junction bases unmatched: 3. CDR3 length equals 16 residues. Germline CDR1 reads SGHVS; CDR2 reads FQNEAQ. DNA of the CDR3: TGTGCCAGCAGCTTAGTGGGAGGGAGCTCCTACAATGAGCAGTTCTTC. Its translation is CASSLVGGSSYNEQFF.

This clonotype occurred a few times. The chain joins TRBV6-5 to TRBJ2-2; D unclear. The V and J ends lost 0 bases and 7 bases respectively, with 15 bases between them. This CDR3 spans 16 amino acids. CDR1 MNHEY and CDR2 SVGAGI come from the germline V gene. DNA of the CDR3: TGTGCCAGCAGTTACTCGTACTACCTGACGTACGGGGAGCTGTTTTTT. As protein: CASSYSYYLTYGELFF.

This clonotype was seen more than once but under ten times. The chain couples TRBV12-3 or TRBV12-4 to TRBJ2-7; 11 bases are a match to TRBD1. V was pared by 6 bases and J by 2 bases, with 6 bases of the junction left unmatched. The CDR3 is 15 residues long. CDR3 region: CASSLRDRGTYEQYF. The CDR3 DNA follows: TGTGCCAGCAGCCTCAGGGACAGGGGGACCTACGAGCAGTACTTC.

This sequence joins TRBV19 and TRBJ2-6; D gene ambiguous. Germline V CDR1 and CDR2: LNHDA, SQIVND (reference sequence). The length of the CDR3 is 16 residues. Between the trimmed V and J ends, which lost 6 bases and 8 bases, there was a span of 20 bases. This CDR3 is CASRSVTAIITNVLTF. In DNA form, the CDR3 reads TGTGCCAGTAGAAGCGTGACGGCAATTATTACCAACGTCCTGACTTTC.

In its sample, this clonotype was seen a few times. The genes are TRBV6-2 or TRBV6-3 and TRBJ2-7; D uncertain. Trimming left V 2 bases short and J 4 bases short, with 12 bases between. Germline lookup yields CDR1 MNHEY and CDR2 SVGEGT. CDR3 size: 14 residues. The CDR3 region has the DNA TGTGCCAGCAGTTACCCCCATCAATTGTACGAGCAGTACTTC. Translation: CASSYPHQLYEQYF.

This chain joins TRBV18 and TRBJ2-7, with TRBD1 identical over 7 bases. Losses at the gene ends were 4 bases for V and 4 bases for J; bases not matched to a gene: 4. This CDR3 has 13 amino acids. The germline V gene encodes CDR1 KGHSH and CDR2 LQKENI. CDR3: CASSLGQEYEQYF. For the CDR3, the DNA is TGTGCCAGCTCACTCGGACAGGAGTACGAGCAGTACTTC.

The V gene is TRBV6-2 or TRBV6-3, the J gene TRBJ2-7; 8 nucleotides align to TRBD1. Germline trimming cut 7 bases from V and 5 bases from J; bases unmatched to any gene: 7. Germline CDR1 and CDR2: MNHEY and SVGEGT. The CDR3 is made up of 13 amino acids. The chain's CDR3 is CASTRTGLHEQYF. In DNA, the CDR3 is TGTGCCAGCACCAGGACAGGGCTCCACGAGCAGTACTTC.

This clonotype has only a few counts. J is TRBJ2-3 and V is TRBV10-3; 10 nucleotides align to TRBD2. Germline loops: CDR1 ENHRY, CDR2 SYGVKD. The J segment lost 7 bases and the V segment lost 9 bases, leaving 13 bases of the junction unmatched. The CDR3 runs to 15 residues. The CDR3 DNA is TGTGCCATTGGGAAGCGGGAGGGCCCCCTCCATACGCAGTATTTT. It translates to CAIGKREGPLHTQYF.

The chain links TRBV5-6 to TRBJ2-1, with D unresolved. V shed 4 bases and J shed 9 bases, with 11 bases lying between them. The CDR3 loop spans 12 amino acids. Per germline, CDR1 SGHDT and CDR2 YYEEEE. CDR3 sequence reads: CASSLDTVEQFF. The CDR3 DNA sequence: TGTGCCAGCAGCCTCGACACGGTTGAGCAGTTCTTC. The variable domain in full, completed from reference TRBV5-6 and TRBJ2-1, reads DAGVTQSPTHLIKTRGQQVTLRCSPKSGHDTVSWYQQALGQGPQFIFQYYEEEERQRGNFPDRFSGHQFPNYSSELNVNALLLGDSALYLCASSLDTVEQFFGPGTRLTVL.

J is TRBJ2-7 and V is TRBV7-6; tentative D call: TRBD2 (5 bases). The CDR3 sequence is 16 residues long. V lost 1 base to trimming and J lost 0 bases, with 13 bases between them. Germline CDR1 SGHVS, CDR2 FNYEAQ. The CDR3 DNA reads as TGTGCCAGCAGCTTAGGACCCCGGGCGGGCTCCTACGAGCAGTACTTC. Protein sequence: CASSLGPRAGSYEQYF.

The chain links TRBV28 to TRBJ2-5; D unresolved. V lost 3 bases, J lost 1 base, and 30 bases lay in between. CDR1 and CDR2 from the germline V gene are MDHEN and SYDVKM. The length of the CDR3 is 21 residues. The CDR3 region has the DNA TGTGCCAGCAGTTTCCCTTCTACAATACGAGGTTTATGGAGCACCCAAGAGACCCAGTACTTC. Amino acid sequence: CASSFPSTIRGLWSTQETQYF.

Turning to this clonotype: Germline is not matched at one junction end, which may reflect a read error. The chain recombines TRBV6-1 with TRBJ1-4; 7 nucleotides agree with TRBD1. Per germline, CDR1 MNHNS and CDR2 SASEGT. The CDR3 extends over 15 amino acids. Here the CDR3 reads CASSPDDRADEKLFF. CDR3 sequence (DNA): TGTGCCAGCAGTCCAGACGACAGGGCGGATGAGAAACTGTTTTTT.